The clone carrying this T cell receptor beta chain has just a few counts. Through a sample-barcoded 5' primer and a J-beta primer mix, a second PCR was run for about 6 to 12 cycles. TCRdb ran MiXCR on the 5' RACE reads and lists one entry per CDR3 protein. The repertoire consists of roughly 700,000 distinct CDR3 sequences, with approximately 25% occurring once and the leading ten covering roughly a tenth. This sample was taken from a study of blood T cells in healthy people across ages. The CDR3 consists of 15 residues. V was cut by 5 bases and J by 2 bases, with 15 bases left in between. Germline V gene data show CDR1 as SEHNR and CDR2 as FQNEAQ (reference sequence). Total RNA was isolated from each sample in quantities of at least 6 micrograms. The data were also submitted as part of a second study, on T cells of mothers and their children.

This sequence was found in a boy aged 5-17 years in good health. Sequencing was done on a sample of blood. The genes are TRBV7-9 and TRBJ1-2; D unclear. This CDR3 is CASSTSPDKNYGYTF. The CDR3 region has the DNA TGTGCCAGCAGCACTAGTCCCGACAAGAACTATGGCTACACCTTC.